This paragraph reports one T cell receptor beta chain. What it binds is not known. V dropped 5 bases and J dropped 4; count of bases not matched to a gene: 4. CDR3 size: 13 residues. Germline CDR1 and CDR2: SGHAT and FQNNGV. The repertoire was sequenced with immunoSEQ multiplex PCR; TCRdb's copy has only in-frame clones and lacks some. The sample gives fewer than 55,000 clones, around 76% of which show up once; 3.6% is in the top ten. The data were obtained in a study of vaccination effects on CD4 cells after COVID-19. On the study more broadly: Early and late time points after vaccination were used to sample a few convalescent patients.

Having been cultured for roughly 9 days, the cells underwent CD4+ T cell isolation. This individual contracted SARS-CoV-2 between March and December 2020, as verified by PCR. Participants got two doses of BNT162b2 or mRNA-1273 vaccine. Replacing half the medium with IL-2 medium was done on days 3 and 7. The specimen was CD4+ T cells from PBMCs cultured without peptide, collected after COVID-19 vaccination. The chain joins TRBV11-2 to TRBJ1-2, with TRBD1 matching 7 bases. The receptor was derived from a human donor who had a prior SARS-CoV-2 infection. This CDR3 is CASSLGQFYGYTF. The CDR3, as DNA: TGTGCCAGCAGCCTGGGACAGTTCTATGGCTACACCTTC.